The rows below give T cell receptor beta chains drawn from one sample of a study of blood T cells in healthy people across ages. TCRdb re-called the 5' RACE reads through MiXCR, storing one row per CDR3 protein. The sample lists approximately 800,000 distinct CDR3 sequences, roughly 24% occurring once. These data were likewise used in another study, on T cells of mothers and their children.

The sample comprised blood. The source of these receptors is a boy aged 5-17 years in good health. Both conserved end residues are part of each CDR3. D genes are given only for firm matches. Clone size is stated in some rows and not others, as once, few, many or a class when expanded.

cdr3_length j_call clone_size d_call v_call cdr3_aa cdr3_nt
12 TRBJ2-1 NA TRBD1 TRBV27 CASSTGGREQFF TGTGCCAGCAGCACAGGGGGCAGGGAGCAGTTCTTC
12 TRBJ2-5 NA NA TRBV2 CASSETQETQYF TGTGCCAGCAGTGAAACCCAAGAGACCCAGTACTTC
16 TRBJ2-3 NA TRBD1 TRBV13 CASSTTRQGFADTQYF TGTGCCAGCAGCACTACCCGACAGGGTTTCGCAGATACGCAGTATTTT
14 TRBJ2-5 few NA TRBV5-1 CASSLWSDQETQYF TGCGCCAGCAGCTTGTGGTCAGACCAAGAGACCCAGTACTTC
17 TRBJ2-1 NA NA TRBV12-3/TRBV12-4 CASSLRVPGLPYNEQFF TGTGCCAGCAGTTTGCGGGTACCGGGCCTACCGTACAATGAGCAGTTCTTC
14 TRBJ2-1 NA NA TRBV12-5 CASGPLSSYNEQFF TGTGCTAGTGGGCCCCTTAGCTCCTACAATGAGCAGTTCTTC
15 TRBJ2-7 NA TRBD2 TRBV29-1 CSVVGLATNPYEQYF TGCAGCGTTGTGGGACTAGCGACGAACCCCTACGAGCAGTACTTC
14 TRBJ2-3 many TRBD2 TRBV12-3/TRBV12-4 CASSSTSGTDTQYF TGTGCCAGCAGTTCCACTAGCGGTACAGATACGCAGTATTTT
15 TRBJ1-5 NA NA TRBV6-5 CASSYISGADQPQHF TGTGCCAGCAGTTACATATCAGGGGCCGATCAGCCCCAGCATTTT
12 TRBJ2-7 few NA TRBV2 CASSEQVYEQYF TGTGCCAGCAGTGAACAGGTCTACGAGCAGTACTTC
16 TRBJ2-7 NA NA TRBV6-2/TRBV6-3 CASSLQGWGNSYEQYF TGTGCCAGCAGCCTACAGGGATGGGGGAACTCCTACGAGCAGTACTTC
15 TRBJ1-4 NA NA TRBV5-6 CASSLRGGPREKLFF TGTGCCAGCAGCTTGCGAGGGGGGCCGAGGGAAAAACTGTTTTTT
15 TRBJ2-5 NA NA TRBV9 CASTLGSDHQETQYF TGTGCCAGCACCTTGGGGTCAGACCACCAAGAGACCCAGTACTTC
13 TRBJ2-5 few NA TRBV4-2 CASSQDEVETQYF TGTGCCAGCAGCCAAGATGAAGTGGAGACCCAGTACTTC
15 TRBJ1-2 NA NA TRBV28 CASSPWGGPNYGYTF TGTGCCAGCAGCCCCTGGGGGGGGCCTAACTATGGCTACACCTTC
11 TRBJ2-1 NA NA TRBV25-1 CASRLGGYRFF TGTGCCAGCAGACTAGGGGGGTATCGGTTCTTC